The sequence of this T cell receptor beta chain was determined in a study of blood T cell repertoires in COVID-19 (dated by TCRdb to 2018 to 2020). Notes on the research overall: Collaborator samples came from the United States, Italy and Spain and covered acute and convalescent phases of COVID-19. The repertoires were made available in a free public database intended to serve as a resource for research on the immune response to SARS-CoV-2. Nearly every sample came with metadata listing a de-identified subject ID, COVID-19 status, age in years and sex. Where available, HLA class I and class II types were taken from metadata supplied by the sample provider and were not determined by assay-based typing. The prospective study material was composed of cDNA or gDNA derived from T cells, B-cell-depleted T cells, or PBMCs. The dataset comprised deeply sampled blood TCRbeta repertoires from subjects exposed to, actively infected with, or recovered from COVID-19. The samples were drawn from two sources: the first 160 participants of the ongoing ImmuneRACE study, and fewer than 1,500 subjects contributed by 6 global collaborators. What the work shows at the level of the full study, not this receptor alone: Clinical and demographic metadata were provided uncurated, with the amount varying by source and participant.

The CDR3 covers 13 residues, taking in both the cysteine and the phenylalanine. The only DNA kept is the CDR3, 39 bases in frame from the first base. Germline trimming: 6 bases from V, 6 bases from J; junction bases outside gene matches: 7. Each collaborating institution followed its own protocols to collect whole blood in K2EDTA tubes. For TCRbeta analysis, collaborator samples were shipped as frozen whole blood, as isolated PBMCs, or as DNA extracted from either sample type. Note on this clone: What this receptor recognizes is not known. Nothing much larger sits one base from this clone, and base qualities are not available.

The immunoSEQ Assay, a bias-controlled multiplex PCR, was used to amplify TCRbeta CDR3 regions from genomic DNA. Processing in the source paper ran as follows. The number of nucleated cells in each sample was estimated by amplification of reference gene primers within the assay. To quantify the absolute abundance of each unique TCRbeta CDR3 rearrangement, sequence reads were collapsed and filtered. For each sample, productive Simpson clonality was calculated as the square root of Simpson's diversity index over productive rearrangements. TCRdb limited this immuneACCESS table to in-frame rearrangements with V and J called. A share of clones is missing; checked studies link under half to unresolved V genes, and the rest is unexplained. V and J calls and clone size are copied from that table; D and trimming were computed from the DNA. Here the sample has roughly 260,000 clones; approximately 82% occur a single time. The ten largest clones represent 4.9% of the sample.

This receptor was obtained from a woman of 80 years or more with active or convalescent COVID-19. The sample taken for sequencing was peripheral blood. This sequence uses TRBV12-3 or TRBV12-4 and TRBJ1-2, and TRBD1 aligns with 7 junction nucleotides. Here is the DNA: TGTGCCAGCAGAAGGGACAGCCAGAATGGCTACACCTTC. Its protein reads: CASRRDSQNGYTF.